The 25 T cell receptor beta chains below come from one sample, sequenced in a study of T cells in women clearing cervical HPV infection. Clones were read by immunoSEQ multiplex PCR, and TCRdb kept only the in-frame ones, dropping some. The sample table sets out fewer than 35,000 clones. The sample was blood buffy coat. Every receptor here comes from a woman between 18 and 70 years old with a cervical HPV16 infection that either progressed to CIN3+ or cleared (not recorded which).

A remark on this clone: The sequenced fragment ends 3 residues before the CDR3 boundary, so the rest is inferred from the germline J gene. This sequence joins TRBV6-1 and TRBJ2-2, with 11 bases that match TRBD2. In germline, CDR1 is MNHNS, CDR2 SASEGT. The CDR3 loop spans 17 amino acids. The ends lost 5 bases at V and 2 bases at J; junction bases unmatched: 7. The CDR3 DNA, read in part, is TGTGCCAGCAGTAAAGAGACTAGCGGGACTAACACCGGGGAG. It yields the protein CASSKETSGTNTGE. The whole CDR3 protein reads CASSKETSGTNTGELFF.

Comment on this clone: The read ends 3 residues before the CDR3 terminus; that terminus is restored from the germline J gene. This chain links TRBV6-2 or TRBV6-3 with TRBJ1-2, with 7 bases that match TRBD1. CDR3 length: 16 amino acids. V lost 2 bases and J lost 4; bases outside the gene matches: 10. In germline, CDR1 is MNHEY, CDR2 SVGEGT. CDR3 protein: CASSYTVGQHPYGYTF. The CDR3 DNA, read in part, is TGTGCCAGCAGTTACACCGTGGGACAGCACCCCTATGGC.

Comment on this clone: Read coverage stops 3 residues before the CDR3 terminus; the germline J gene supplies the remainder. This chain joins TRBV30 and TRBJ1-1; 9 bases map to TRBD1. The CDR3 has 14 amino acids. Germline CDR1 reads GTSNPN; CDR2 reads SVGIG (reference sequence). V shed 1 base, J shed 5 bases, and the junction held 5 bases outside the gene matches. The CDR3 is CAWSGGQGSTEAFF. CDR3 DNA (partial): TGTGCCTGGAGTGGGGGACAGGGATCGACTGAA.

Remarks on this clone: The observed sequence ends 3 residues before the CDR3 terminus, with the missing tail filled in from the germline J gene. The chain uses TRBV29-1 and TRBJ1-2; 7 positions match TRBD1. With V trimmed by 2 bases and J by 2 bases, 8 bases remained unmatched. The germline V gene encodes CDR1 SQVTM and CDR2 ANQGSEA. CDR3 length equals 15 residues. The CDR3 region is CSVEPTGALNYGYTF. The sequenced CDR3 bases are TGCAGCGTTGAACCCACAGGGGCCCTAAACTATGGC. The complete variable domain, with remaining parts taken from reference TRBV29-1 and TRBJ1-2, reads SAVISQKPSRDICQRGTSLTIQCQVDSQVTMMFWYRQQPGQSLTLIATANQGSEATYESGFVIDKFPISRPNLTFSTLTVSNMSPEDSSIYLCSVEPTGALNYGYTFGSGTRLTVV.

A note on this clone: The CDR3 goes on 3 residues after the read ends, and that part is filled in from the germline J gene. Other DNA sequences in this sample translate to the same CDR3. The gene calls are TRBV6-2 or TRBV6-3 and TRBJ2-1; TRBD2 agrees at 9 bases. The V segment lost 6 bases and the J segment 7 bases; nucleotides outside the gene matches: 13. The CDR3 is 16 residues long. CDR1 is MNHEY, CDR2 SVGEGT, per germline. The CDR3 bases that were read are TGTGCCAGCAGACCGGGACTAGCAGGACTGATGAATGAG. Protein: CASRPGLAGLMNE. The full CDR3 is CASRPGLAGLMNEQFF.

Note on this clone: From the germline J gene comes the end of the CDR3, since the read stops 3 residues before it. The rearrangement joins TRBV2 to TRBJ1-5, with D perhaps TRBD1 (6 bases). Germline CDR1 is SNHLY and CDR2 is FYNNEI. This CDR3 is built from 16 residues. V shed 6 bases and J shed 6 bases, with 21 bases lying between them. Incomplete CDR3 DNA: TGTGCCAGCAGCGGGGGCAGGGGACTAGGTTCTCAGCCC. It is translated as CASSGGRGLGSQP. The full CDR3 reads CASSGGRGLGSQPQHF. The entire variable domain, with the rest obtained from reference TRBV2 and TRBJ1-5, is as follows: EPEVTQTPSHQVTQMGQEVILRCVPISNHLYFYWYRQILGQKVEFLVSFYNNEISEKSEIFDDQFSVERPDGSNFTLKIRSTKLEDSAMYFCASSGGRGLGSQPQHFGDGTRLSIL.

Worth noting for this clone: Read sequence stops 3 residues before the CDR3 end, and the germline J gene provides the missing end. This chain joins TRBV18 and TRBJ1-1, with D tentatively TRBD1 (5 bases). Trimming shortened V by 6 bases and J by 0 bases, and 14 bases separated the two germline ends. Germline lookup yields CDR1 KGHSH and CDR2 LQKENI. This CDR3 is 15 amino acids long. The part of the CDR3 DNA that was read is TGTGCCAGCTCGCCAGTGACAGTCTTGAACACTGAA. Protein product: CASSPVTVLNTE. The full CDR3 reads CASSPVTVLNTEAFF.

Details on this clone: Sequencing ends 3 residues short of the CDR3 end; the germline J gene provides the rest. J is TRBJ2-6 and V is TRBV10-3; 10 bases fit TRBD1. Looked up from germline, CDR1 is ENHRY and CDR2 is SYGVKD. The CDR3 is 17 amino acids. The J segment lost 3 bases and the V segment lost 8 bases, leaving 10 bases of the junction unmatched. CDR3 DNA (partial): TGTGCCATCGGCCCGGACAGGGGGGGAATTGGGGCCAACGTC. Protein: CAIGPDRGGIGANV. In full, the CDR3 reads CAIGPDRGGIGANVLTF.

As for this clone: One end of the junction fails to match germline, which may point to a read error. The CDR3 end lies 3 residues beyond the end of the read and is filled in from the germline J gene. This chain uses TRBV7-7 with TRBJ2-2, with unresolved D. The CDR3 spans 15 residues. CDR1 and CDR2 from the germline V gene are SSHAT and FNYEAQ (reference sequence). The CDR3 loop is CASSPGLGNTGELFF. CDR3 bases read: TGTGCTAGCAGCCCTGGGCTGGGGAACACCGGGGAG.

To note about this clone: The CDR3 extends 3 residues past the end of the read, so its final part is completed from the germline J gene. The chain links TRBV7-9 to TRBJ1-6; TRBD1 might be the D (6 bases). Trimming left V 5 bases short and J 7 bases short, with 15 bases between. The CDR3 loop spans 15 amino acids. Per germline, CDR1 SEHNR and CDR2 FQNEAQ (reference sequence). The CDR3 DNA, read in part, is TGTGCCAGCAGCCCGTGGACAGAAATAAATTCACCC. Its protein product is CASSPWTEINSP. The CDR3 as a whole reads CASSPWTEINSPLHF.

Concerning this clone: The CDR3 extends 3 residues past the end of the read, so its final part is completed from the germline J gene. The V gene is TRBV5-1, the J gene TRBJ1-1, with D uncertain. The CDR3 spans 15 residues. Germline V gene lookup returns CDR1 SGHRS and CDR2 YFSETQ. V was pared by 4 bases and J by 4 bases, with 17 bases between. The CDR3 bases that were read are TGCGCCAGCAGCAGAGGCACCCTAACGGGCACTGAA. This gives the protein CASSRGTLTGTE. The full-length CDR3 reads as CASSRGTLTGTEAFF.

Remarks on this clone: The missing CDR3 end, 3 residues past where the read stops, is filled in from the germline J gene. This chain uses TRBV7-2 with TRBJ2-5; TRBD2 matches 8 bases. The germline V gene encodes CDR1 SGHTA and CDR2 FQGNSA. With V trimmed by 1 base and J by 5 bases, 6 bases remained unmatched. The CDR3 totals 15 residues. The CDR3: CASSLGVSGVETQYF. The CDR3 bases that were read are TGTGCCAGCAGCTTAGGGGTTAGCGGGGTGGAGACC.

Worth noting for this clone: The read falls 3 residues short of the CDR3 end, and the missing part is taken from the germline J gene. The chain uses TRBV18 and TRBJ2-2; D may be TRBD1 (5 bases). The length of the CDR3 is 14 residues. Looked up from germline, CDR1 is KGHSH and CDR2 is LQKENI. V lost 6 bases and J 3 bases, leaving 11 bases between the germline ends. CDR3 DNA, as far as it was read: TGTGCCAGCTCCCAGACAGATTACACCGGGGAG. This translates into CASSQTDYTGE. Given in full, the CDR3 is CASSQTDYTGELFF.

CDR3 sequence: CASTVYVAGGNTDTQYF. The sequenced part of the CDR3 DNA is TGTGCCAGCACCGTTTATGTAGCGGGGGGAAACACAGATACG. The chain links TRBV28 to TRBJ2-3, with 10 nucleotides matching TRBD2. The read terminates 3 residues ahead of where the CDR3 ends, so the germline J gene completes it. The CDR3 loop spans 17 amino acids. Per the germline V gene, CDR1 is MDHEN and CDR2 is SYDVKM. J lost 2 bases, V lost 7 bases, and 12 bases had no gene match.

Regarding this clone: The missing CDR3 end, 3 residues past where the read stops, is filled in from the germline J gene. The chain is built from TRBV5-1 and TRBJ2-7, with 8 bases that match TRBD1. CDR1 is SGHRS, CDR2 YFSETQ, per germline. Losses at the gene ends were 0 bases for V and 5 bases for J; bases not matched to a gene: 7. CDR3 length: 15 amino acids. The CDR3 protein is CASSLGTDRAHEQYF. The sequenced CDR3 bases are TGCGCCAGCAGCTTGGGCACGGACAGGGCACACGAG.

As regards this clone: The observed sequence ends 3 residues before the CDR3 terminus, with the missing tail filled in from the germline J gene. J is TRBJ2-6 and V is TRBV5-1; D might be TRBD1 or TRBD2, each matching 5 bases. Between the trimmed V and J ends, which lost 1 base and 4 bases, there was a span of 18 bases. The CDR3 runs to 18 residues. The germline CDR1 and CDR2 sequences are SGHRS and YFSETQ. The sequenced part of the CDR3 DNA is TGCGCCAGCAGCTTGAGGGGAGCCGATTTTCTCGGGGCCAACGTC. Translating gives CASSLRGADFLGANV. From start to end, the CDR3 is CASSLRGADFLGANVLTF.

As to this clone: The missing CDR3 end, 3 residues past where the read stops, is filled in from the germline J gene. The V and J genes are TRBV5-6 and TRBJ2-2; TRBD1 aligns across 7 bases. The CDR3 totals 15 residues. V lost 1 base to trimming and J lost 6 bases; unmatched junction nucleotides: 6. Germline assignment: CDR1 SGHDT and CDR2 YYEEEE. Partial CDR3 DNA: TGTGCCAGCAGCTTGTTCAGGGGGTCTGCCGGGGAG. Encoded protein: CASSLFRGSAGE. The complete CDR3 protein is CASSLFRGSAGELFF.

A remark on this clone: The read comes to an end 3 residues before the CDR3 does, leaving the germline J gene to fill in the end. This chain uses TRBV19 with TRBJ2-7; the match to TRBD1 covers 11 bases. The CDR3 runs to 14 residues. Germline V lookup: CDR1 LNHDA, CDR2 SQIVND (reference sequence). V trimming: 4 bases; J trimming: 5 bases; junction bases outside the gene matches: 4. CDR3 amino acids: CASSRTGGRDEQYF. The DNA read from the CDR3 is TGTGCCAGTAGTAGGACAGGGGGCAGGGACGAG.

On this clone: The read finishes 3 residues shy of the CDR3 end, and the germline J gene is used to complete it. The chain employs TRBV20-1 and TRBJ2-7; 7 nucleotides agree with TRBD2. CDR3 size: 16 residues. Per the germline V gene, CDR1 is DFQATT and CDR2 is SNEGSKA (reference sequence). J lost 3 bases, V lost 5 bases, and 16 bases had no gene match. The CDR3 sequence: CSARRLESGDDYEQYF. The part of the CDR3 DNA that was read is TGCAGTGCTCGGCGCCTAGAGAGCGGGGATGACTACGAG.

For this clone: The read finishes 3 residues shy of the CDR3 end, and the germline J gene is used to complete it. This chain connects TRBV20-1 to TRBJ2-5; TRBD2 matches at 8 bases. Looked up from germline, CDR1 is DFQATT and CDR2 is SNEGSKA (reference sequence). V lost 6 bases to trimming and J lost 6 bases; unmatched junction nucleotides: 15. The CDR3 sequence is 15 residues long. The CDR3 sequence: CSATQRGGVRKTQYF. The sequenced CDR3 bases are TGCAGTGCCACCCAACGGGGGGGCGTTAGGAAGACC.

A word on this clone: The CDR3 end lies 3 residues beyond the end of the read and is filled in from the germline J gene. The chain joins TRBV13 to TRBJ1-6; 7 bases line up with TRBD1. The germline V gene has CDR1 PRHDT and CDR2 FYEKMQ (reference sequence). With 2 bases clipped from V and 10 bases from J, the junction kept 2 bases outside the gene matches. This CDR3 region has 13 residues. The CDR3 loop is CASSLYRGSPLHF. Partial CDR3 DNA: TGTGCCAGCAGCTTATACAGGGGATCACCC.

The part of the CDR3 DNA that was read is TGTGCCTGGAGCCCAGGTGCCAAAAACATT. Encoded protein: CAWSPGAKNI. In full, the CDR3 reads CAWSPGAKNIQYF. V and J are TRBV30 and TRBJ2-4, with D hard to call. The CDR3 is cut off 3 residues early in the read; its end comes from the germline J gene. The CDR3 is made up of 13 amino acids. Per the germline V gene, CDR1 is GTSNPN and CDR2 is SVGIG (reference sequence). V was pared by 3 bases and J by 1 base, with 7 bases between.

Comments on this clone: The sequenced fragment ends 3 residues before the CDR3 boundary, so the rest is inferred from the germline J gene. The chain is built from TRBV19 and TRBJ2-5; maybe TRBD2 (5 bases). CDR3 length: 14 amino acids. From germline, CDR1 is LNHDA and CDR2 SQIVND (reference sequence). V gave up 5 bases and J gave up 3 bases, with 13 bases separating them. CDR3 DNA (partial): TGTGCCAGTAGTCCTGGACTGGATGAAGAGACC. This sequence encodes CASSPGLDEET. The whole CDR3 reads CASSPGLDEETQYF.

A note on this clone: The CDR3 end falls 3 residues outside the read, so it is completed with the germline J gene. This sequence joins TRBV18 and TRBJ1-1; D unresolved. V lost 1 base and J 0 bases, leaving 6 bases between the germline ends. CDR1 and CDR2 (germline): KGHSH, LQKENI. This CDR3 has 14 amino acids. The sequenced CDR3 bases are TGTGCCAGCTCACCACAGGTTATGAACACTGAA. Its translation: CASSPQVMNTE. The full CDR3 protein reads CASSPQVMNTEAFF.

Comments on this clone: The observed sequence ends 3 residues before the CDR3 terminus, with the missing tail filled in from the germline J gene. The chain links TRBV28 to TRBJ2-2; D uncertain. The CDR3 spans 11 residues. Germline values: CDR1 MDHEN, CDR2 SYDVKM. The germline V and J ends were trimmed by 6 bases and 4 bases, with 3 bases remaining between them. CDR3 in amino acids: CASSLTGELFF. The CDR3 bases that were read are TGTGCCAGCAGCCTCACCGGGGAG.